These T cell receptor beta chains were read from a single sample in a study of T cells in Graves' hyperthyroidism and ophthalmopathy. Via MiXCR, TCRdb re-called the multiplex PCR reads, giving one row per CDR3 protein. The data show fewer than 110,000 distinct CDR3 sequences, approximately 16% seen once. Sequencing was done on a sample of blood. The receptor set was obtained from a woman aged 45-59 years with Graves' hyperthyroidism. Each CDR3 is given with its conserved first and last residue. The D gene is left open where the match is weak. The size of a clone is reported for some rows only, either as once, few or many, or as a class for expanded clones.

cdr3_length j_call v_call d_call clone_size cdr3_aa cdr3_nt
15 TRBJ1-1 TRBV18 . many CASSPNSDSNTEAFF TGTGCCAGCTCACCGAACAGTGATTCGAACACTGAAGCTTTCTTT
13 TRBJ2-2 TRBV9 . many CASGGPNTGELFF TGTGCCAGCGGAGGGCCTAACACCGGGGAGCTGTTTTTT
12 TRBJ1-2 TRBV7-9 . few CASRPANYGYTF TGTGCCAGCAGACCCGCCAACTATGGCTACACCTTC
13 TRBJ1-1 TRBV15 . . CATSRDNKGEAFF TGTGCCACCAGCAGAGATAATAAGGGGGAAGCTTTCTTT
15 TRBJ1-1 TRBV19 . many CASSIMAGVVAEAFF TGTGCCAGTAGTATAATGGCAGGGGTGGTCGCTGAAGCTTTCTTT
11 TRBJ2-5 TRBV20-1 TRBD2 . CSGLGGETQYF TGCAGCGGACTCGGGGGGGAGACCCAGTACTTC
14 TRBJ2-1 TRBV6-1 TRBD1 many CASSYGGTGNEQFF TGTGCCAGCAGTTACGGCGGGACAGGCAATGAGCAGTTCTTC
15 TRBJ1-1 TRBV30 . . CAWSPRWPRNTEAFF TGTGCCTGGAGTCCCCGTTGGCCTAGGAACACTGAAGCTTTCTTT
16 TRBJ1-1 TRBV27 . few CASRQRGLRYGTEAFF TGTGCCAGCCGCCAGCGGGGACTCCGTTACGGCACTGAAGCTTTCTTT
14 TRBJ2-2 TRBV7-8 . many CASSYSLNTGELFF TGTGCCAGCAGTTACAGCCTTAACACCGGGGAGCTGTTTTTT
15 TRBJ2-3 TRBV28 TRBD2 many CASSSIAGGSDTQYF TGTGCCAGCAGTTCCATAGCGGGAGGGTCAGATACGCAGTATTTT
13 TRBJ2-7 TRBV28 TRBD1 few CASSLGQGYEQYF TGTGCCAGCAGTTTGGGACAGGGTTACGAGCAGTACTTC
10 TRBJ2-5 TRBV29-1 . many CSVKQETQYF TGCAGCGTTAAGCAAGAGACCCAGTACTTC
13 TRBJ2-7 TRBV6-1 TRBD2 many CASTLAGGGEQYF TGTGCCAGCACCTTAGCGGGAGGAGGTGAGCAGTACTTC
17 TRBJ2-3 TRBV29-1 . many CSGKVRRLGLITDTQYF TGCAGCGGGAAGGTACGGCGACTAGGGTTGATCACAGATACGCAGTATTTT
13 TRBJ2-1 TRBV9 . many CASSVDSPNEQFF TGTGCCAGCAGCGTAGACTCGCCCAATGAGCAGTTCTTC
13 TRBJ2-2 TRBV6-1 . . CASSLANTGELFF TGTGCCAGCAGCCTAGCGAACACCGGGGAGCTGTTTTTT